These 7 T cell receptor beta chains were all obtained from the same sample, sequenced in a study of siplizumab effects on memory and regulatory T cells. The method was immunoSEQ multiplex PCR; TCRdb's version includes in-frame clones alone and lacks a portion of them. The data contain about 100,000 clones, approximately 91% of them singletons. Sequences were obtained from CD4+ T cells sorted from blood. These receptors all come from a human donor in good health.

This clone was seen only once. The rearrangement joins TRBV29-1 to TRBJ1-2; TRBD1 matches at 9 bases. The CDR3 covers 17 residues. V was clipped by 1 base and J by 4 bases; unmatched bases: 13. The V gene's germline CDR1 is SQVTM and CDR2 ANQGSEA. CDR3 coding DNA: TGCAGCGTTGAAGGGGGGCCGACAGGGGGAGGTTCCTATGGCTACACCTTC. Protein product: CSVEGGPTGGGSYGYTF.

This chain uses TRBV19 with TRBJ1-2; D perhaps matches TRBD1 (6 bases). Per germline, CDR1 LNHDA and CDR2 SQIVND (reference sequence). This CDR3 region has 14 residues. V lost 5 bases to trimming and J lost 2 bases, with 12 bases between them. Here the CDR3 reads CASSEQGTNYGYTF. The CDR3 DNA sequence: TGTGCCAGTAGTGAACAGGGAACCAACTATGGCTACACCTTC.

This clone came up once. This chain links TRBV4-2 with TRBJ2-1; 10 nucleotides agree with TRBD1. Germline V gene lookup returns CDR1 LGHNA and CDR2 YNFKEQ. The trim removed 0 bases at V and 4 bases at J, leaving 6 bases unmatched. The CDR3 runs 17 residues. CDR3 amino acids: CASSQDLGGQGYNEQFF. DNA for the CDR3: TGTGCCAGCAGCCAAGATCTAGGGGGACAGGGGTACAATGAGCAGTTCTTC.

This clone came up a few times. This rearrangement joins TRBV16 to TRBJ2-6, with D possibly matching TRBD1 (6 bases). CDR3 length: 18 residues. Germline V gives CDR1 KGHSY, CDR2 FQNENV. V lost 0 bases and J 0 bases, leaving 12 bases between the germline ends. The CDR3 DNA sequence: TGTGCCAGCAGCCAATCAGGGACATCTAGCTCTGGGGCCAACGTCCTGACTTTC. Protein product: CASSQSGTSSSGANVLTF.

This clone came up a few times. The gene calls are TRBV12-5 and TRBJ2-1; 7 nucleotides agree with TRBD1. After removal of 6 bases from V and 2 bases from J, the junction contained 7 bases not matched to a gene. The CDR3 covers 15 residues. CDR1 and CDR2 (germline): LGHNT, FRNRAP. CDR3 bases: TGTGCTAGTGGCCGGACAGGCAAAACCTACAATGAGCAGTTCTTC. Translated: CASGRTGKTYNEQFF.

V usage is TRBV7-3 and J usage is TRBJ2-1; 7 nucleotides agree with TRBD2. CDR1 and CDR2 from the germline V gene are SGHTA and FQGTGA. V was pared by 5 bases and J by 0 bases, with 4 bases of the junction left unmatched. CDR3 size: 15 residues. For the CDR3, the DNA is TGTGCCAGCAGCGGAGGACTAGTCTCCTACAATGAGCAGTTCTTC. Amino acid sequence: CASSGGLVSYNEQFF.

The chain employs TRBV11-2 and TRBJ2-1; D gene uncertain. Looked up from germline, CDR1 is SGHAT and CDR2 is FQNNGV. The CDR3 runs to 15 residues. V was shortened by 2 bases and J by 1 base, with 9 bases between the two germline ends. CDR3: CASSLSAVSYNEQFF. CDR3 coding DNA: TGTGCCAGCAGCTTATCGGCCGTATCCTACAATGAGCAGTTCTTC.